This TCR beta chain derives from a study of T cells expressing NK-cell markers. The V gene's germline CDR1 is SGHTA and CDR2 FQGNSA. The CDR3 is made up of 13 amino acids. Reanalyzing the 5' RACE reads, TCRdb keeps one entry per CDR3 protein, without DNA. This repertoire comprises about 260,000 distinct CDR3 sequences; its ten largest clones make up around 4%. The chain recombines TRBV7-2 with TRBJ2-7; TCRdb lists TRBD2, though no DNA is available to test this call. Sequences were obtained from blood T cells: a sorted CD56 or NKG2C T cell subset, CD4+ or CD8+ T cells, or bulk PBMC T cells (not recorded which). The receptor's source is a woman aged 18 to 75 in good health. This CDR3 is CASSLSGRYEQYF.